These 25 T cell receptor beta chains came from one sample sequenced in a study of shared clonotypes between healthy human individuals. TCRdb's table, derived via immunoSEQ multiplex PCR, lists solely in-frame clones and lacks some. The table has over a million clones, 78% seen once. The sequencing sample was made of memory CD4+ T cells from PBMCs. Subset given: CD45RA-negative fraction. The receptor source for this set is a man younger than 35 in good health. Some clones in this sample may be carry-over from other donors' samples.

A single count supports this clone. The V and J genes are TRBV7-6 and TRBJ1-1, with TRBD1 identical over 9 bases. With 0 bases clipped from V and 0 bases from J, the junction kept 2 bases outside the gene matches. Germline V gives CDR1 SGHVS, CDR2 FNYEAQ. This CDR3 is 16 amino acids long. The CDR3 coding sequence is TGTGCCAGCAGCTTAGCACAGGGGGCGATGAACACTGAAGCTTTCTTT. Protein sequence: CASSLAQGAMNTEAFF.

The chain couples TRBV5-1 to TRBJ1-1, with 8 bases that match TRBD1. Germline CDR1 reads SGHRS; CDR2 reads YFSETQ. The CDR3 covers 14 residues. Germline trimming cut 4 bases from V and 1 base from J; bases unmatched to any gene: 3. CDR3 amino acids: CASSHRGENTEAFF. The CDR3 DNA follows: TGCGCCAGCAGCCACAGGGGGGAGAACACTGAAGCTTTCTTT. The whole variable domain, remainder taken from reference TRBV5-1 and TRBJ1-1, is KAGVTQTPRYLIKTRGQQVTLSCSPISGHRSVSWYQQTPGQGLQFLFEYFSETQRNKGNFPGRFSGRQFSNSRSEMNVSTLELGDSALYLCASSHRGENTEAFFGQGTRLTVV.

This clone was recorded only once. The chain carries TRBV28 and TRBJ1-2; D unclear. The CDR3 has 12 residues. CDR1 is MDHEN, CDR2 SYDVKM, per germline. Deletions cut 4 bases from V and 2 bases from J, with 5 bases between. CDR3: CASSYRNYGYTF. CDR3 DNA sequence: TGTGCCAGCAGTTACCGGAACTATGGCTACACCTTC.

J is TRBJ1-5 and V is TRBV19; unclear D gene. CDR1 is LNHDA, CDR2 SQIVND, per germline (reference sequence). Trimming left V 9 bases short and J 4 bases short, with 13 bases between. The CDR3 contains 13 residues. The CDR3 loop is CASGVTENQPQHF. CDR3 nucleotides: TGTGCCAGCGGGGTCACGGAAAATCAGCCCCAGCATTTT.

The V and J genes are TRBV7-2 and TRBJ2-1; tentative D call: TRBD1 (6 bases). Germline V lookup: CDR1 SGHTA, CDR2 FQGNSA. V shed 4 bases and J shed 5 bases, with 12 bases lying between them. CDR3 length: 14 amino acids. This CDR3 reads CASSYDRWDNEQFF. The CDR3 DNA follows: TGTGCCAGCAGCTACGACAGGTGGGACAATGAGCAGTTCTTC.

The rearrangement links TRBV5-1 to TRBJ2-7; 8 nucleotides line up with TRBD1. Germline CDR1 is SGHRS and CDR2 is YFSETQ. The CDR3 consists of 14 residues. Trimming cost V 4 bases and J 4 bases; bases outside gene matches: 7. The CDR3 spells CASSPTRQGYEQYF. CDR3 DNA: TGCGCCAGCAGCCCCACGAGACAGGGGTACGAGCAGTACTTC.

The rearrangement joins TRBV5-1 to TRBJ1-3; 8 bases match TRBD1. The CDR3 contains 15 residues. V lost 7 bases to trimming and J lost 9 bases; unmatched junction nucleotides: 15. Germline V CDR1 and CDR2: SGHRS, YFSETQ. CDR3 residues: CASGQGNYGIGTIYF. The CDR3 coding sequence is TGCGCCAGCGGACAGGGAAATTACGGAATAGGCACCATATATTTT.

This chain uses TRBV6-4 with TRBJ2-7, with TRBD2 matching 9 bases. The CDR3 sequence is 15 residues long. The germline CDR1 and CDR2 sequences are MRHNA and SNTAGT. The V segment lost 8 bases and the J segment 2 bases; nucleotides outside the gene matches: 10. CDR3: CASSPGPSGTYEQYF. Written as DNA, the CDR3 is TGTGCCAGCTCCCCTGGCCCTAGCGGGACCTACGAGCAGTACTTC.

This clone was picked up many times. The CDR3 reads CASSTRQVGGETQYF. The CDR3 DNA is TGTGCCAGCAGCACCCGGCAGGTCGGCGGGGAGACCCAGTACTTC. The chain joins TRBV11-2 to TRBJ2-5, with a possible D match to TRBD2 (5 bases). Trimming stripped 5 bases from V and 5 bases from J, with 18 bases between. There are 15 residues in the CDR3. CDR1 SGHAT and CDR2 FQNNGV come from the germline V gene.

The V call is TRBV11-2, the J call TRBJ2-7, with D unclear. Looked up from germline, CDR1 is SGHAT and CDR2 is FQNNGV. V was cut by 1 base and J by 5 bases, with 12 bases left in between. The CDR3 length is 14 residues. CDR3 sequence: CASSLGFPVNEQYF. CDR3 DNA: TGTGCCAGCAGCTTAGGATTTCCGGTAAACGAGCAGTACTTC.

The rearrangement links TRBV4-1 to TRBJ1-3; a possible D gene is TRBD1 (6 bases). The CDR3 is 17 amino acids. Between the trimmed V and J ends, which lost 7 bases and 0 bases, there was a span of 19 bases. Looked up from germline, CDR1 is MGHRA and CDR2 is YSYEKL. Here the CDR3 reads CASTLGLGHFSGNTIYF. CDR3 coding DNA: TGCGCCAGCACCTTAGGACTGGGACATTTCTCTGGAAACACCATATATTTT.

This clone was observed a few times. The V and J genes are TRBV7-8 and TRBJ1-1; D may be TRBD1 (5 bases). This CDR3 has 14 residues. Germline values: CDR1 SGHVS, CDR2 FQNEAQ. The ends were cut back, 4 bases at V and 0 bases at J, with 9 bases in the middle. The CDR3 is CASSWGRLNTEAFF. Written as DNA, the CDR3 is TGTGCCAGCAGCTGGGGACGGCTGAACACTGAAGCTTTCTTT. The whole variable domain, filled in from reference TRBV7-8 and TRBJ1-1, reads GAGVSQSPRYKVAKRGQDVALRCDPISGHVSLFWYQQALGQGPEFLTYFQNEAQLDKSGLPSDRFFAERPEGSVSTLKIQRTQQEDSAVYLCASSWGRLNTEAFFGQGTRLTVV.

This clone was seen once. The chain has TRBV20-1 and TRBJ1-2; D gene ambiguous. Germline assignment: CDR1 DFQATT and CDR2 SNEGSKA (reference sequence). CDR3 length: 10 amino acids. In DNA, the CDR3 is TGCAGGACTTCTGAGGGAGGCTACACCTTC. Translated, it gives CRTSEGGYTF.

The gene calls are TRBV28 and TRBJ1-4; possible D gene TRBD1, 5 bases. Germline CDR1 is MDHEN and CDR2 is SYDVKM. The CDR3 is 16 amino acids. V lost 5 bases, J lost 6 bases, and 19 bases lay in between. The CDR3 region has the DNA TGTGCCAGCAGTAAGACTTCAGGGAGGATCGATGAAAAACTGTTTTTT. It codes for CASSKTSGRIDEKLFF.

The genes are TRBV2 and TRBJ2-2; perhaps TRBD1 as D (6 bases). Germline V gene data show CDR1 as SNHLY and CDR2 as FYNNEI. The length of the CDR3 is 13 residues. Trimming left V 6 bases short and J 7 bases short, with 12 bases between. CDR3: CASRQTGFGELFF. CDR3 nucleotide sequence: TGTGCCAGCAGACAGACAGGCTTCGGGGAGCTGTTTTTT. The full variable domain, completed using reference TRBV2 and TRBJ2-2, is EPEVTQTPSHQVTQMGQEVILRCVPISNHLYFYWYRQILGQKVEFLVSFYNNEISEKSEIFDDQFSVERPDGSNFTLKIRSTKLEDSAMYFCASRQTGFGELFFGEGSRLTVL.

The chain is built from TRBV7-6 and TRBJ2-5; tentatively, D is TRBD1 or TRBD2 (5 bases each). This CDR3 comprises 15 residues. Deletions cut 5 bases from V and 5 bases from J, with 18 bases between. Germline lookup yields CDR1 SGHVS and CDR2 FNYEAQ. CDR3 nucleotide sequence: TGTGCCAGCAGCCCAGGGAGCTTAGGGTCGGAGACCCAGTACTTC. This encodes CASSPGSLGSETQYF.

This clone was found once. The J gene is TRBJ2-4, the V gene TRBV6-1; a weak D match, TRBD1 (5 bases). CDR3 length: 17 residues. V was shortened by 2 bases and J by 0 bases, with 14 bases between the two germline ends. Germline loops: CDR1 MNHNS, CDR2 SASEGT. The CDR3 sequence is CASSELAGPLAKNIQYF. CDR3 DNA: TGTGCCAGCAGTGAACTCGCAGGGCCACTAGCCAAAAACATTCAGTACTTC.

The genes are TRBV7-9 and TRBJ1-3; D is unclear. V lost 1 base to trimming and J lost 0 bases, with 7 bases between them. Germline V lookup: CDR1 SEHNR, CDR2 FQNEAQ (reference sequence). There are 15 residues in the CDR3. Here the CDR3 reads CASSLVYFSGNTIYF. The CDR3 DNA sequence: TGTGCCAGCAGCTTAGTTTATTTCTCTGGAAACACCATATATTTT.

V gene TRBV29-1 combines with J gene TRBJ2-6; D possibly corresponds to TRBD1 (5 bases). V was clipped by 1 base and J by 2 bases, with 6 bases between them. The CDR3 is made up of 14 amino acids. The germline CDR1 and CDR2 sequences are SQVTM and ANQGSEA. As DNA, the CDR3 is TGCAGCGTTGAAGGGGGCGCTGGGGCCAACGTCCTGACTTTC. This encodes CSVEGGAGANVLTF.

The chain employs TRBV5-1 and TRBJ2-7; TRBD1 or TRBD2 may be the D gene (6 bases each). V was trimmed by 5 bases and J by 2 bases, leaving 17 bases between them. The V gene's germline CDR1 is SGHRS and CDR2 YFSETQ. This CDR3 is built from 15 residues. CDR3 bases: TGCGCCAGCAGTCCCCTTGGGGGGCTGACCTACGAGCAGTACTTC. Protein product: CASSPLGGLTYEQYF. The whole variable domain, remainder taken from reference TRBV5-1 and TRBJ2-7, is KAGVTQTPRYLIKTRGQQVTLSCSPISGHRSVSWYQQTPGQGLQFLFEYFSETQRNKGNFPGRFSGRQFSNSRSEMNVSTLELGDSALYLCASSPLGGLTYEQYFGPGTRLTVT.

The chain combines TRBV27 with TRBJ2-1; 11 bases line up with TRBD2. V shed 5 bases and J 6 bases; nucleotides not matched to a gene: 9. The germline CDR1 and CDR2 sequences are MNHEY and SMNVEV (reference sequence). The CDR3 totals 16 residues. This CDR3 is CASSRPLAGGPNEQFF. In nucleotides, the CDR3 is TGTGCCAGCAGTAGGCCCCTAGCGGGAGGCCCCAATGAGCAGTTCTTC.

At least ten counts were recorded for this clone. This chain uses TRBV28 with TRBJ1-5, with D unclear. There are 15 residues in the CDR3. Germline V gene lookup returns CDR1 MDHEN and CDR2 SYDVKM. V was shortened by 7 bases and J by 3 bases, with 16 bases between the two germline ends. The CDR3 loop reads CASTRDGLTNQPQHF. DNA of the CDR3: TGTGCCAGCACCCGCGACGGACTGACCAATCAGCCCCAGCATTTT.

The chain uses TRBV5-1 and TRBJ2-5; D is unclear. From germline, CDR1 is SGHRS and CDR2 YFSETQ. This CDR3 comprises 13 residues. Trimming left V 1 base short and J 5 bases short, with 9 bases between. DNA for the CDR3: TGCGCCAGCAGCTTGTTCCCTGGGGAGACCCAGTACTTC. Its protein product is CASSLFPGETQYF.

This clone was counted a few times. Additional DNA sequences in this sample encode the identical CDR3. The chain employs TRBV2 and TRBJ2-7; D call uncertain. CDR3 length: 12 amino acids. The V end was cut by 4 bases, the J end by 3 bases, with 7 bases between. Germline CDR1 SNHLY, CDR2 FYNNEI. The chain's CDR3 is CASSVDFYEQYF. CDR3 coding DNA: TGTGCCAGCAGTGTAGACTTCTACGAGCAGTACTTC.

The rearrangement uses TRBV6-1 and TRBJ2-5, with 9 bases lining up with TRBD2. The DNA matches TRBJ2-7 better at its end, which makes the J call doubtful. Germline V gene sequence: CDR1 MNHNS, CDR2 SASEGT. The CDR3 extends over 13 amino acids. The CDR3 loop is CASRPTSGYEQYF. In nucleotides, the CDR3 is TGTGCCAGCAGGCCGACTAGCGGCTACGAGCAGTACTTC.